The clone carrying this T cell receptor beta chain has a count of ten or more. TCRdb itself ran the reads through MiXCR, one entry per CDR3 protein. Of approximately 260,000 distinct CDR3 sequences detected, over 15% appear once; the ten largest clones hold roughly 45%. This record belongs to a study of T cell repertoires in cytomegalovirus infection. The CDR3 runs 18 residues. Germline CDR1 MNHNS, CDR2 SASEGT. Losses at the gene ends were 3 bases for V and 3 bases for J; bases not matched to a gene: 10. This chain links TRBV6-1 with TRBJ2-7; 14 bases line up with TRBD2. This clonotype was sampled from a human donor in good health (CMV status not recorded). Some clones in this sample may be carry-over from other donors' samples. The sequencing input was CD8+ T cells from PBMCs. CDR3 protein: CASSDQGLAGVPLYEQYF. The CDR3, as DNA: TGTGCCAGCAGTGACCAGGGACTAGCGGGGGTGCCGCTCTACGAGCAGTACTTC.